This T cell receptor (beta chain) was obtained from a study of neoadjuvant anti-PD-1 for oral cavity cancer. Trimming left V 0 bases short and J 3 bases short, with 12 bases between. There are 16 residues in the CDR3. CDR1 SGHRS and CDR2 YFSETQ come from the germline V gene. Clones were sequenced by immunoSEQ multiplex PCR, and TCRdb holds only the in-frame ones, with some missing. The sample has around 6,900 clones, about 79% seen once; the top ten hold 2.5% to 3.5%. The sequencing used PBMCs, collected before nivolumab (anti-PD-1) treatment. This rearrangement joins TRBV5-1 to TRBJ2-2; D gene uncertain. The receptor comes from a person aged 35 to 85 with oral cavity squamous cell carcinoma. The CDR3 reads CASSLAPGRDTGELFF. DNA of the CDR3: TGCGCCAGCAGCTTGGCCCCCGGACGGGACACCGGGGAGCTGTTTTTT.